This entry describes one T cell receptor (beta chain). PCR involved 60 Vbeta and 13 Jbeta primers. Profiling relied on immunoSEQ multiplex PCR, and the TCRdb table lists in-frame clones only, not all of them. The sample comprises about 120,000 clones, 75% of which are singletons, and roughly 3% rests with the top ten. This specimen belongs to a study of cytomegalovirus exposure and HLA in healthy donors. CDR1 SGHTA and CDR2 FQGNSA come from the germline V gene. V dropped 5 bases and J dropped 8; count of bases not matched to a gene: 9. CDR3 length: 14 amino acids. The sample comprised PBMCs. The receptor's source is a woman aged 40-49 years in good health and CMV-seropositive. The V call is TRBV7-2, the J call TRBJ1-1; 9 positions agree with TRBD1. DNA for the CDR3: TGTGCCAGCAGCCATACAGGGGGCGGAGGGGAAGCTTTCTTT. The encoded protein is CASSHTGGGGEAFF.